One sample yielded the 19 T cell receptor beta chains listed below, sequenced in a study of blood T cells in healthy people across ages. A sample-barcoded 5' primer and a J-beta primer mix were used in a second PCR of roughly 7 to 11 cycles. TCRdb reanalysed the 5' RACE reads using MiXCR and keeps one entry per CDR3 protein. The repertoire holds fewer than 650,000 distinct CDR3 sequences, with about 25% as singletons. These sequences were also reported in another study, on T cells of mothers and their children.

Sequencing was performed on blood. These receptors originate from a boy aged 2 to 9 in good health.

The CDR3 DNA is TGCAGCGTGGTCGACCGGGTCACTGAAGCTTTCTTT. It yields the protein CSVVDRVTEAFF. The gene calls are TRBV29-1 and TRBJ1-1; no clear D. The CDR3 length is 12 residues. CDR1 and CDR2 from the germline V gene are SQVTM and ANQGSEA. V gave up 6 bases and J gave up 4 bases, with 12 bases separating them.

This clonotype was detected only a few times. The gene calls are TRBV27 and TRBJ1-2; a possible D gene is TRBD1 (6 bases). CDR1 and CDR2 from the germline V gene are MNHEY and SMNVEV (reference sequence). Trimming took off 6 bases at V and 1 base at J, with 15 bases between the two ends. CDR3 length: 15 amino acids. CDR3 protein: CASSWVGGLNYGYTF. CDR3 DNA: TGTGCCAGCAGCTGGGTGGGGGGCCTTAACTATGGCTACACCTTC.

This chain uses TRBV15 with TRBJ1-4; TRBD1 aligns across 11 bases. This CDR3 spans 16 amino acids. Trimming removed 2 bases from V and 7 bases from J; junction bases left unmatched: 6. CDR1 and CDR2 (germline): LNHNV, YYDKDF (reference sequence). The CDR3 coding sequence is TGTGCCACCAGCAGAAAAACCGGGACAGGGGGTGAAAAACTGTTTTTT. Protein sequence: CATSRKTGTGGEKLFF. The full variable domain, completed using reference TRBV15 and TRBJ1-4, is DAMVIQNPRYQVTQFGKPVTLSCSQTLNHNVMYWYQQKSSQAPKLLFHYYDKDFNNEADTPDNFQSRRPNTSFCFLDIRSPGLGDTAMYLCATSRKTGTGGEKLFFGSGTQLSVL.

The CDR3 DNA sequence: TGTGCCAGCACAAGGGTTGGGGAAGATGTAAAACTGTTTTTT. This encodes CASTRVGEDVKLFF. The chain uses TRBV7-8 and TRBJ1-4; the D is unclear. Germline values: CDR1 SGHVS, CDR2 FQNEAQ. V lost 7 bases and J lost 10, with 19 bases in between. CDR3 length: 14 residues. The full variable domain, rest sourced from reference TRBV7-8 and TRBJ1-4, is GAGVSQSPRYKVAKRGQDVALRCDPISGHVSLFWYQQALGQGPEFLTYFQNEAQLDKSGLPSDRFFAERPEGSVSTLKIQRTQQEDSAVYLCASTRVGEDVKLFFGSGTQLSVL.

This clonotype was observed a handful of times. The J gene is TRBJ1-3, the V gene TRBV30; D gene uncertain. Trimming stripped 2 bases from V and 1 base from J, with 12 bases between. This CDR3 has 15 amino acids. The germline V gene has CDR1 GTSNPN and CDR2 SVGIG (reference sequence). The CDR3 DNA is TGTGCCTGGAGTTTGACGGTCTGGTCTGGAAACACCATATATTTT. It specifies CAWSLTVWSGNTIYF.

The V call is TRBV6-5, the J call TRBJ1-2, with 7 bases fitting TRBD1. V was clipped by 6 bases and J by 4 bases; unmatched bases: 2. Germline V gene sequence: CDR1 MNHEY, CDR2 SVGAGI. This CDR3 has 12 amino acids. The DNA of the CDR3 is TGTGCCAGCAGGGGACAGATCTATGGCTACACCTTC. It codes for CASRGQIYGYTF.

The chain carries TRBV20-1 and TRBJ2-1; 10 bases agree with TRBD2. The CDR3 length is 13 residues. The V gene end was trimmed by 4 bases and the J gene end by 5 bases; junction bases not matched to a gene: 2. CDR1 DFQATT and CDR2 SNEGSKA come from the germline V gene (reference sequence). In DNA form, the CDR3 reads TGCAGTGCTACTAGCGGGAGTGACAATGAGCAGTTCTTC. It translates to CSATSGSDNEQFF.

The CDR3 DNA sequence: TGTGCCTGGAGTGAAAACAGGGGGCGCGGTGGCTACACCTTC. The encoded protein is CAWSENRGRGGYTF. The chain is built from TRBV30 and TRBJ1-2; 9 nucleotides match TRBD1. This CDR3 spans 14 amino acids. Germline V gene sequence: CDR1 GTSNPN, CDR2 SVGIG (reference sequence). V shed 1 base, J shed 7 bases, and the junction held 7 bases outside the gene matches. The full variable domain, its missing parts supplied by reference TRBV30 and TRBJ1-2, is SQTIHQWPATLVQPVGSPLSLECTVEGTSNPNLYWYRQAAGRGLQLLFYSVGIGQISSEVPQNLSASRPQDRQFILSSKKLLLSDSGFYLCAWSENRGRGGYTFGSGTRLTVV.

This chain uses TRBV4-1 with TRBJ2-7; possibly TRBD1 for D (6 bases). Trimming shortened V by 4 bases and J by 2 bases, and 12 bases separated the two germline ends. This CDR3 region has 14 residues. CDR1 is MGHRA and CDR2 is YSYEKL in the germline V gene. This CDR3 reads CASSRGTQAYEQYF. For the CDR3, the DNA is TGCGCCAGCAGCCGAGGGACACAAGCCTACGAGCAGTACTTC.

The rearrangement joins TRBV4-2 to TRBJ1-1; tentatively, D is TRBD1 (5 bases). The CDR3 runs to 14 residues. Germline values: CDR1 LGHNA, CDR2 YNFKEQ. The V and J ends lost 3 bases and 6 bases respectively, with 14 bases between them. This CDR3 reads CASSHGGGIAEAFF. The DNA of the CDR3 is TGTGCCAGCAGCCATGGCGGGGGGATCGCTGAAGCTTTCTTT.

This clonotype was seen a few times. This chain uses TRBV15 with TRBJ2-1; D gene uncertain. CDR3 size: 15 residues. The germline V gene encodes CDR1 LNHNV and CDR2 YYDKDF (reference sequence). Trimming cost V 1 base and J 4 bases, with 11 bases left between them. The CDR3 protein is CATSRGSAGYNEQFF. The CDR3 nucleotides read TGTGCCACCAGCAGAGGCAGCGCTGGATACAATGAGCAGTTCTTC.

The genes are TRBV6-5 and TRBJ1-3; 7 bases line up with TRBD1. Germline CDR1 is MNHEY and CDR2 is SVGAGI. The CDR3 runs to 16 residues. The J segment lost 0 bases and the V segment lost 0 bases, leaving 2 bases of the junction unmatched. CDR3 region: CASSYSGTASGNTIYF. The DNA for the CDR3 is TGTGCCAGCAGTTACTCCGGGACAGCCTCTGGAAACACCATATATTTT.

DNA for the CDR3: TGTGCCAGCAGTTTAACCCAGCGGGAGCTGTTTTTT. Translated: CASSLTQRELFF. This chain joins TRBV12-3 or TRBV12-4 and TRBJ2-2; D is unresolved. V was cut by 2 bases and J by 9 bases, with 7 bases left in between. This CDR3 comprises 12 residues.

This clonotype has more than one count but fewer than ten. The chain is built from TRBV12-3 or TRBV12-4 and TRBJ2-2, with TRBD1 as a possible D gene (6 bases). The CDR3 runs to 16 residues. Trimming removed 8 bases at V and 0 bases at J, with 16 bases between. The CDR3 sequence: CASSARQGSNTGELFF. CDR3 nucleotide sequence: TGTGCCAGCTCCGCTCGGCAGGGGTCGAACACCGGGGAGCTGTTTTTT.

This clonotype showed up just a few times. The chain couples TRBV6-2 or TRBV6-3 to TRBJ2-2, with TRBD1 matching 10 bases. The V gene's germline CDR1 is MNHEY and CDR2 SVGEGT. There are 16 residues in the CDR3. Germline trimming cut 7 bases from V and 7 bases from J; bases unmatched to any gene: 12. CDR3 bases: TGTGCCAGCAAGCTACTCCGGGACAGGGGTCACGGGGAGCTGTTTTTT. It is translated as CASKLLRDRGHGELFF.

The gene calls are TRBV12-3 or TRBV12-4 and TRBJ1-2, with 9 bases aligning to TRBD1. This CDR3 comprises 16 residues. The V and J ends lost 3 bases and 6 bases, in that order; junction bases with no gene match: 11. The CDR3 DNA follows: TGTGCCAGCAGTTTTATGGTCGACAGGGGGTACAATGGCTACACCTTC. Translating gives CASSFMVDRGYNGYTF.

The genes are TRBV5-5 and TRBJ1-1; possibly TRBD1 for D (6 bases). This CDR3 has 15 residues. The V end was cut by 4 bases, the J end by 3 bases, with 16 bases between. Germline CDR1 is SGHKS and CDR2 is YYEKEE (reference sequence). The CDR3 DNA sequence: TGTGCCAGCAGCAGGAGGACAGCTAGGGACACTGAAGCTTTCTTT. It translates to CASSRRTARDTEAFF.

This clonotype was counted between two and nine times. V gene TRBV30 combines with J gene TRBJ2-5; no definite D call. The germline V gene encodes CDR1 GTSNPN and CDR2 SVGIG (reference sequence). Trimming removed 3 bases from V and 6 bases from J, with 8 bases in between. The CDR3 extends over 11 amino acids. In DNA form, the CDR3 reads TGTGCCTGGAGAGGTTCCCAGACCCAGTACTTC. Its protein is CAWRGSQTQYF. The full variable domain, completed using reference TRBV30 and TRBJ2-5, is SQTIHQWPATLVQPVGSPLSLECTVEGTSNPNLYWYRQAAGRGLQLLFYSVGIGQISSEVPQNLSASRPQDRQFILSSKKLLLSDSGFYLCAWRGSQTQYFGPGTRLLVL.

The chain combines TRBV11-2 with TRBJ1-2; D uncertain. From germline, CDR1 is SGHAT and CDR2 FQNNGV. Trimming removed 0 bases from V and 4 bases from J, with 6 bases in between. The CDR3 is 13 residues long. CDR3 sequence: CASSLDAGYGYTF. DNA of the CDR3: TGTGCCAGCAGCTTAGATGCTGGCTATGGCTACACCTTC.